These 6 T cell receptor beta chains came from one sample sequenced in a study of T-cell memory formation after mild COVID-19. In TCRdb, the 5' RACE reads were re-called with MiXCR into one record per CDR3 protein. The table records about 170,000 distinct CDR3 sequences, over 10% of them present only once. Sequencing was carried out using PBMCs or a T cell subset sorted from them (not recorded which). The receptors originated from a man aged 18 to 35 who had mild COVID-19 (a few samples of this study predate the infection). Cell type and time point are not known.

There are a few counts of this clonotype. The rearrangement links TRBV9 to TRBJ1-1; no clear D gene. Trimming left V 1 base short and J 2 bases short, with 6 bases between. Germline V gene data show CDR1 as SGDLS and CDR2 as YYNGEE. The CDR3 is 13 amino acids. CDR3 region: CASSVMSNTEAFF. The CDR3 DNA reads TGTGCCAGCAGCGTAATGAGTAACACTGAAGCTTTCTTT.

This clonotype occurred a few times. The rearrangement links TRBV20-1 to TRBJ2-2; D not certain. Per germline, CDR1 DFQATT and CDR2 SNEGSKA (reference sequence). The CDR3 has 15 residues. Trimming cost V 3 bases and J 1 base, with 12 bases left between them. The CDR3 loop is CSARIAGGNTGELFF. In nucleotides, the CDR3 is TGCAGTGCTAGGATAGCAGGTGGGAACACCGGGGAGCTGTTTTTT.

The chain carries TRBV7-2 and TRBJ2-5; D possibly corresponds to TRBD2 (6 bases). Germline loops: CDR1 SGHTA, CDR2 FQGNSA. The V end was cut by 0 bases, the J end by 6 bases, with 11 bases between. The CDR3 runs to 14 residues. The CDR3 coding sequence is TGTGCCAGCAGCTTAGCGGCGGGGCAACAGACCCAGTACTTC. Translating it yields CASSLAAGQQTQYF.

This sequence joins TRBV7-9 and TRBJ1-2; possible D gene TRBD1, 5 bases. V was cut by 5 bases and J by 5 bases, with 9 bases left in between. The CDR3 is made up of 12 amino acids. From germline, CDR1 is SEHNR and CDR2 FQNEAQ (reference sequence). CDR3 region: CASSITGYGYTF. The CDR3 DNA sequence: TGTGCCAGCAGCATCACAGGATATGGCTACACCTTC.

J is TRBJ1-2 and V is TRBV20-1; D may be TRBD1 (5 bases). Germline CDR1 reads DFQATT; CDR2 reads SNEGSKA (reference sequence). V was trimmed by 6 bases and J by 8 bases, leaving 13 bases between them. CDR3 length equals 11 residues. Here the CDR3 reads CSATARDGYTF. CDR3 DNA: TGCAGTGCCACGGCGAGGGACGGCTACACCTTC.

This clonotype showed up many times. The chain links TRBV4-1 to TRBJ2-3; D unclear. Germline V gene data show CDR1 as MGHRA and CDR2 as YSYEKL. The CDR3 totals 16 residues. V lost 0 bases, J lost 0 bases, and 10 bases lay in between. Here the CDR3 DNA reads TGCGCCAGCAGCCAAGAACAGCACCCTAGCACAGATACGCAGTATTTT. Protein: CASSQEQHPSTDTQYF.